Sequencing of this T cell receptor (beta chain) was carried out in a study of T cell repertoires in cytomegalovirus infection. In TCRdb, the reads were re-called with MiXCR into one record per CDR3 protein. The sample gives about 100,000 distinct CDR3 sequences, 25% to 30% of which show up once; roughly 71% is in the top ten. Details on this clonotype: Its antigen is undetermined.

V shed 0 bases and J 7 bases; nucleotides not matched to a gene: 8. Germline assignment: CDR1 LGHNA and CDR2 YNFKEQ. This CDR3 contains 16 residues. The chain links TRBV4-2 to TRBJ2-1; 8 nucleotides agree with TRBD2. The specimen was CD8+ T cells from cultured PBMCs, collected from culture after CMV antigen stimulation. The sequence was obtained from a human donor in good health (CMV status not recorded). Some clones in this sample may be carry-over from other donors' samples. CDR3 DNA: TGTGCCAGCAGCCAAGAGGACGCGGGGGGCGTGAATGAGCAGTTCTTC. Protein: CASSQEDAGGVNEQFF.